This TCR beta chain was found in a study of early T cells in non-severe SARS-CoV-2 infection. In the study overall: Chains from this unsorted whole-blood bulk RNA could not be paired.

Worth noting for this clonotype: As yet, its antigen is unknown.

Germline values: CDR1 MNHEY, CDR2 SMNVEV (reference sequence). The CDR3 length is 12 residues. V was clipped by 8 bases and J by 5 bases, with 13 bases between them. General study results and limits: In VDJdb matching, anti-spike CD8 responses were favored while private and CD4 specificities went missing.

Each cDNA molecule carried a unique molecular identifier. MiXCR, run by TCRdb on the 5' RACE reads, gives a single entry per CDR3 protein. The data contain about 86,000 distinct CDR3 sequences, about an eighth of them seen just once; the ten biggest clones take up roughly 6.4%. The origin of this receptor is an adult who was a healthcare worker with PCR-confirmed SARS-CoV-2 infection or an uninfected control (not recorded which). The sequencing input was whole blood. V and J are TRBV27 and TRBJ2-7, with D possibly being TRBD2 (5 bases). CDR3 residues: CASRAGFHEQYF. The CDR3 DNA is TGTGCCAGCCGGGCGGGTTTCCACGAGCAGTACTTC.